The rows below give T cell receptor beta chains drawn from one sample of a study of shared clonotypes between healthy human individuals. Measured with immunoSEQ multiplex PCR; TCRdb has only the in-frame clones, and not every one. The sample holds some 2 million clones, just under 95% seen once. What was sequenced was naive CD8+ T cells sorted from blood. All receptors come from a young man in good health. CDR3s leave out the opening cysteine and the closing phenylalanine or tryptophan.

V: TRBV5-6
CDR3: ASSRPLANPYEQY

V: TRBV6-5
CDR3: ASRTGGGGALH

V: TRBV11-2
CDR3: ASSPQTGPTEAF

V: TRBV2
CDR3: ASSDDVGWTEAF

V: TRBV27
CDR3: ASSLSWDRDSGNTIY

V: TRBV5-1
CDR3: ASSLTGEGYT

V: TRBV15
CDR3: ATSRGLRQETQY

V: TRBV15
CDR3: ATSEGLSYEQY

V: TRBV30
CDR3: AWGEVSTDTQY

V: TRBV27
CDR3: ASSLGTFNEKLF

V: TRBV12-2
CDR3: ASRTTRDKISGNTIY

V: TRBV11-2
CDR3: ASSLVGGGVSEKLF

V: TRBV7-9
CDR3: ASSLELAGNEQF

V: TRBV6-1
CDR3: ASSEERGPYEQY

V: TRBV7-8
CDR3: ASSLLQGSNQPQH

V: TRBV4-1
CDR3: ASSQEKGAGNTIY

V: TRBV9
CDR3: ASSGATDTQY

V: TRBV29-1
CDR3: SVRRPGRPTEAF

V: TRBV7-9
CDR3: ASSLIARAGQETQY

V: TRBV7-9
CDR3: ASSLETGDQPQH

V: TRBV4-1
CDR3: ASSPPNSPANYGYT

V: TRBV7-8
CDR3: ASSFLQGSIQETQY

V: TRBV28
CDR3: ASSLSGTGLYEQY

V: TRBV10-1
CDR3: ASSEGDSYNEQF

V: TRBV13
CDR3: ASSAGGDTQY

V: TRBV5-4
CDR3: ASSLQGAGGGYT

V: TRBV9
CDR3: ASSDSGGAGNEQF

V: TRBV10-3
CDR3: AIRSLGGADTQY

V: TRBV18
CDR3: ASSPPGPGNTIY

V: TRBV30
CDR3: AWDSTSGSFGEQF

V: TRBV6-6
CDR3: ASSPTRSNEKLF

V: TRBV10-3
CDR3: AIRKREAYEQY

V: TRBV30
CDR3: SLAGGPILNEQF

V: TRBV29-1
CDR3: SVEGRDPETQY

V: TRBV10-3
CDR3: AIALPSYTDTQY

V: TRBV6-1
CDR3: ASSESTGGRRGYT

V: TRBV5-1
CDR3: ASSLEAAGNEQF

V: TRBV6-5
CDR3: ASSLAGGQEQY

V: TRBV4-2
CDR3: ASSLEVAGGLNEQF

V: TRBV11-3
CDR3: ASSLQEGNEQF

V: TRBV6-5
CDR3: ASSDTGIEQY

V: TRBV6-6
CDR3: ASSYSSEGRTGELF

V: TRBV6-5
CDR3: ASSYDVRNTEAF

V: TRBV7-5
CDR3: ARSIGLERSRKTQY

V: TRBV4-1
CDR3: ASSQGGGLNTGELF

V: TRBV27
CDR3: ASSLGQGLTDTQY

V: TRBV28
CDR3: ASSFRGRGETQY

V: TRBV5-6
CDR3: ASTQQNRGPTYEQY

V: TRBV9
CDR3: ASSVGVDGSYEQY

V: TRBV7-9
CDR3: ASSLDTSEKLF

V: TRBV27
CDR3: ASSLRGVVRINEQF

V: TRBV27
CDR3: ASSLLGGDSEQY

V: TRBV9
CDR3: ASSVSFGFVGSDTQY

V: TRBV27
CDR3: ASSFSEGVWHNEQF

V: TRBV29-1
CDR3: SVLSGSYEQY